A single T cell receptor beta chain is shown here with its context. Its antigen is not identified. This record belongs to a study of shared clonotypes between healthy human individuals. On the study more broadly: Aged 18 to 49, the donors were a couple of women and a few men.

Every subset had its genomic DNA shared out evenly among several immunoSEQ plates. Libraries were prepared by immunoSEQ multiplex PCR; TCRdb keeps only in-frame clonotypes and omits some of them. The sample comprises over 2 million clones, around 92% of which are singletons, and approximately 0.39% rests with the top ten. CDR3 size: 13 residues. V was trimmed by 7 bases and J by 6 bases, leaving 12 bases between them. Germline CDR1 SNHLY, CDR2 FYNNEI. Regarding the study as a whole: It was anticipated that sequencing depth would influence how many clonotypes donors shared.

Sequenced sample: naive CD4+ T cells from PBMCs. Subset defined: CD45RA+ positively selected. This sequence joins TRBV2 and TRBJ2-2, with D possibly called TRBD1 or TRBD2 (5 bases each). The TCR sequence derives from a man between 18 and 35 years old in good health. Some clones in this sample may be carry-over from other donors' samples. The CDR3 sequence: CASTPEGSGELFF. CDR3 in DNA: TGTGCCAGCACCCCCGAGGGGTCCGGGGAGCTGTTTTTT.